Below, 28 T cell receptor beta chains from the same sample are listed, as sequenced in a study of cytomegalovirus exposure and HLA in healthy donors. The PCR ran on 60 Vbeta and 13 Jbeta primers. Sequenced by immunoSEQ multiplex PCR; TCRdb stores in-frame clones only, minus some. The sample has 120,000 to 150,000 clones, roughly three quarters seen once. Sequencing input: PBMCs. Receptors were obtained from a young man in good health and CMV-seronegative.

The V and J genes are TRBV28 and TRBJ1-5; D is ambiguous. The CDR3 contains 13 residues. The V end was cut by 11 bases, the J end by 1 base, with 12 bases between. In germline, CDR1 is MDHEN, CDR2 SYDVKM. The CDR3 sequence: CACAGGSNQPQHF. CDR3 DNA: TGTGCCTGTGCGGGAGGGAGCAATCAGCCCCAGCATTTT.

This clone was detected once. The V and J genes are TRBV5-5 and TRBJ2-7, with D maybe TRBD2 (6 bases). V shed 4 bases and J shed 3 bases, with 14 bases lying between them. The CDR3 covers 14 residues. Germline assignment: CDR1 SGHKS and CDR2 YYEKEE (reference sequence). The CDR3 is CASSHGGNYYEQYF. CDR3 bases: TGTGCCAGCAGCCATGGGGGGAACTACTACGAGCAGTACTTC.

This chain uses TRBV27 with TRBJ2-7; TRBD2 matches at 12 bases. The CDR3 totals 15 residues. Germline V gives CDR1 MNHEY, CDR2 SMNVEV (reference sequence). After removal of 3 bases from V and 6 bases from J, the junction contained 6 bases not matched to a gene. The CDR3 loop reads CASSFMTSGGGEQYF. DNA of the CDR3: TGTGCCAGCAGTTTTATGACTAGCGGGGGAGGCGAGCAGTACTTC.

About this clone itself: The germline gene is not matched at one end of the junction; a read error may be the cause. The V gene is TRBV6-5, the J gene TRBJ1-4; 10 bases map to TRBD1. Per the germline V gene, CDR1 is MNHEY and CDR2 is SVGAGI. This CDR3 comprises 15 residues. The CDR3 coding sequence is TGTGCCAGCAGTTACGATGGACAGGGGGACGAAATACTGTTTTTT. Translation: CASSYDGQGDEILFF.

This clone came up a few times. CDR3 DNA: TGTGCCAGCAGCCTAGGACAGGGGGGCTATGGCTACACCTTC. Its protein product is CASSLGQGGYGYTF. This chain uses TRBV2 with TRBJ1-2; 10 nucleotides agree with TRBD1. Losses at the gene ends were 6 bases for V and 4 bases for J; bases not matched to a gene: 5. The CDR3 is made up of 14 amino acids. Germline V lookup: CDR1 SNHLY, CDR2 FYNNEI.

This chain connects TRBV2 to TRBJ1-5; 9 bases line up with TRBD1. V shed 0 bases, J shed 2 bases, and the junction held 11 bases outside the gene matches. The germline CDR1 and CDR2 sequences are SNHLY and FYNNEI. CDR3 size: 19 residues. This CDR3 reads CASSEALRRTGVGNQPQHF. The DNA of the CDR3 is TGTGCCAGCAGTGAAGCCCTTAGGAGGACAGGGGTGGGCAATCAGCCCCAGCATTTT.

In this sample, this clone turned up a few times. The chain combines TRBV7-8 with TRBJ2-1; a possible D gene is TRBD1 (5 bases). This CDR3 is 18 amino acids long. Deletions cut 0 bases from V and 5 bases from J, with 20 bases between. Germline loops: CDR1 SGHVS, CDR2 FQNEAQ. The CDR3 region has the DNA TGTGCCAGCAGCTTAGCCTACTATGCAGGGAAAAGCCACAATGAGCAGTTCTTC. Translation gives CASSLAYYAGKSHNEQFF. Looking up the rest from reference TRBV7-8 and TRBJ2-1 gives the full variable domain: GAGVSQSPRYKVAKRGQDVALRCDPISGHVSLFWYQQALGQGPEFLTYFQNEAQLDKSGLPSDRFFAERPEGSVSTLKIQRTQQEDSAVYLCASSLAYYAGKSHNEQFFGPGTRLTVL.

This clone was recorded once. The J gene is TRBJ2-7, the V gene TRBV7-2; possibly TRBD2 for D (7 bases). Trimming shortened V by 5 bases and J by 0 bases, and 14 bases separated the two germline ends. The CDR3 has 15 amino acids. CDR1 SGHTA and CDR2 FQGNSA come from the germline V gene. Written as DNA, the CDR3 is TGTGCCAGCAGCCAGGAGGGGGGGCCCTCCTACGAGCAGTACTTC. Translating it yields CASSQEGGPSYEQYF.

The V and J genes are TRBV13 and TRBJ2-5; 8 nucleotides line up with TRBD1. Gene TRBJ2-7 matches the end of the DNA better, so the J call may be wrong. The germline V gene encodes CDR1 PRHDT and CDR2 FYEKMQ (reference sequence). CDR3 size: 14 residues. This CDR3 reads CASSYRTGRAEQYF. DNA for the CDR3: TGTGCCAGCAGTTACCGGACAGGGAGAGCCGAGCAGTACTTC.

The chain joins TRBV6-6 to TRBJ1-2, with D maybe TRBD1 (5 bases). The V end was cut by 2 bases, the J end by 1 base, with 14 bases between. CDR3 length: 16 amino acids. CDR1 and CDR2 (germline): MNHNY, SVGAGI (reference sequence). This CDR3 reads CASSYLQVTDNYGYTF. The CDR3 DNA reads as TGTGCCAGCAGTTACCTCCAAGTGACAGATAACTATGGCTACACCTTC.

On this clone itself: The junction shows a germline mismatch at one end, possibly a read error. The chain is built from TRBV10-1 and TRBJ1-2; no clear D. Per the germline V gene, CDR1 is WNHNN and CDR2 is SYGVQD (reference sequence). The CDR3 spans 13 residues. In nucleotides, the CDR3 is TGCGCCAGCAGTGAGATGGCAGACTACGGCTACACCTTC. Translated, it gives CASSEMADYGYTF.

The gene calls are TRBV5-1 and TRBJ2-7; 11 bases are a match to TRBD1. Germline lookup yields CDR1 SGHRS and CDR2 YFSETQ. The CDR3 consists of 16 residues. Germline trimming cut 4 bases from V and 5 bases from J; bases unmatched to any gene: 11. In DNA form, the CDR3 reads TGCGCCAGCAGCCTCTCGGGACAGGGGGTTGCGGACGAGCAGTACTTC. Its translation: CASSLSGQGVADEQYF. The full variable domain, with the rest looked up from reference TRBV5-1 and TRBJ2-7, is KAGVTQTPRYLIKTRGQQVTLSCSPISGHRSVSWYQQTPGQGLQFLFEYFSETQRNKGNFPGRFSGRQFSNSRSEMNVSTLELGDSALYLCASSLSGQGVADEQYFGPGTRLTVT.

The CDR3 DNA reads as TGTGCCAGCAGCTTAGTTGGTCGTCGAGGGTCACCCCTCCACTTT. Its protein product is CASSLVGRRGSPLHF. The gene calls are TRBV7-9 and TRBJ1-6; D unresolved. CDR3 length equals 15 residues. Germline-derived CDR1 and CDR2 are SEHNR and FQNEAQ (reference sequence). V was shortened by 1 base and J by 10 bases, with 14 bases between the two germline ends.

This chain joins TRBV6-1 and TRBJ1-2; perhaps TRBD1 as D (5 bases). This CDR3 region has 19 residues. Germline V gene lookup returns CDR1 MNHNS and CDR2 SASEGT. V was shortened by 1 base and J by 4 bases, with 25 bases between the two germline ends. DNA for the CDR3: TGTGCCAGCAGTGAAGGGTACTCCCTCTTAGTGGCGGGGGGCTATGGCTACACCTTC. This codes for CASSEGYSLLVAGGYGYTF.

CDR3 coding DNA: TGTGCCAGCAGCTTATCAGGGGACGATCAGCCCCAGCATTTT. It codes for CASSLSGDDQPQHF. This chain joins TRBV7-9 and TRBJ1-5; D might be TRBD1 (6 bases). V shed 2 bases and J shed 5 bases, with 10 bases lying between them. Germline CDR1 SEHNR, CDR2 FQNEAQ (reference sequence). The CDR3 extends over 14 amino acids. The full variable domain, completed using reference TRBV7-9 and TRBJ1-5, is DTGVSQNPRHKITKRGQNVTFRCDPISEHNRLYWYRQTLGQGPEFLTYFQNEAQLEKSRLLSDRFSAERPKGSFSTLEIQRTEQGDSAMYLCASSLSGDDQPQHFGDGTRLSIL.

This clone was detected only a few times. The chain links TRBV11-3 to TRBJ1-2, with a possible D match to TRBD1 (6 bases). The CDR3 extends over 13 amino acids. V was pared by 10 bases and J by 5 bases, with 17 bases between. The germline CDR1 and CDR2 sequences are SGHNT and YENEEA. The CDR3: CAITDSRSYGYTF. In DNA, the CDR3 is TGTGCCATCACGGACAGTCGCTCTTATGGCTACACCTTC.

CDR3 nucleotide sequence: TGTGCCAGCAGGTCGCCGGGGGGGAGCAATCAGCCCCAGCATTTT. It is translated as CASRSPGGSNQPQHF. This rearrangement joins TRBV28 to TRBJ1-5; D might be TRBD1 (5 bases). The germline V gene encodes CDR1 MDHEN and CDR2 SYDVKM. The V end lost 6 bases, the J end lost 1 base, and 13 bases lay between the germline ends. CDR3 length: 15 amino acids.

The J gene is TRBJ2-7, the V gene TRBV27, with TRBD2 matching 7 bases. The CDR3 has 13 residues. The V and J ends lost 2 bases and 4 bases, in that order; junction bases with no gene match: 2. Germline CDR1 reads MNHEY; CDR2 reads SMNVEV (reference sequence). In DNA, the CDR3 is TGTGCCAGCAGTTTAGCTAGCGGATACGAGCAGTACTTC. The encoded protein is CASSLASGYEQYF.

V usage is TRBV5-6 and J usage is TRBJ1-6; weak D call: TRBD1 (5 bases). The V gene's germline CDR1 is SGHDT and CDR2 YYEEEE. Trimming removed 3 bases from V and 10 bases from J, with 14 bases in between. The CDR3 runs 14 residues. The CDR3 is CASSSQENGSPLHF. CDR3 nucleotide sequence: TGTGCCAGCAGCTCACAGGAGAATGGATCACCCCTCCACTTT.

This clone was seen a few times. The chain combines TRBV6-5 with TRBJ1-1; weak D call: TRBD1 (6 bases). The CDR3 extends over 15 amino acids. V gave up 0 bases and J gave up 5 bases, with 13 bases separating them. Per the germline V gene, CDR1 is MNHEY and CDR2 is SVGAGI. The CDR3 DNA sequence: TGTGCCAGCAGTTACTCGGGGGGGCGTCGTACTGAAGCTTTCTTT. Translating gives CASSYSGGRRTEAFF.

The V gene is TRBV9, the J gene TRBJ1-6; TRBD1 is a possible D gene (6 bases). Germline V CDR1 and CDR2: SGDLS, YYNGEE. Trimming removed 2 bases from V and 7 bases from J, with 16 bases in between. The CDR3 is 16 amino acids. CDR3 residues: CASSVGPGEGNSPLHF. CDR3 bases: TGTGCCAGCAGCGTGGGGCCAGGGGAAGGAAATTCACCCCTCCACTTT.

The CDR3 here is CARHGDTQYF. The CDR3 DNA reads TGTGCCAGGCACGGAGATACGCAGTATTTT. The chain links TRBV27 to TRBJ2-3; no firm D call. Trimming took 9 bases from V and 5 from J, leaving 6 bases between them. Germline V gene data show CDR1 as MNHEY and CDR2 as SMNVEV (reference sequence). The CDR3 covers 10 residues.

V is TRBV10-3 and J is TRBJ1-3; a weak D match, TRBD1 (6 bases). Trimming took 5 bases from V and 0 from J, leaving 8 bases between them. The length of the CDR3 is 14 residues. The germline V gene encodes CDR1 ENHRY and CDR2 SYGVKD. This chain's CDR3 is CAISRGGSGNTIYF. The CDR3 nucleotides read TGTGCCATCAGTAGAGGGGGCTCTGGAAACACCATATATTTT.

The V and J genes are TRBV10-3 and TRBJ1-2, with D maybe TRBD1 (5 bases). Germline V gives CDR1 ENHRY, CDR2 SYGVKD. This CDR3 comprises 15 residues. Trimming left V 6 bases short and J 2 bases short, with 16 bases between. CDR3 nucleotide sequence: TGTGCCATCAGGGCGTCACAGACAGCCAACTATGGCTACACCTTC. It encodes CAIRASQTANYGYTF.

This clone was seen a single time. The rearrangement links TRBV10-1 to TRBJ1-2; TRBD1 matches 8 bases. The CDR3 runs 13 residues. The V segment lost 3 bases and the J segment 5 bases; nucleotides outside the gene matches: 2. CDR1 is WNHNN and CDR2 is SYGVQD in the germline V gene (reference sequence). The CDR3 is CASSETGGYGYTF. The CDR3 DNA reads TGCGCCAGCAGTGAAACAGGGGGTTATGGCTACACCTTC.

This chain links TRBV19 with TRBJ2-7; 7 bases align to TRBD1. V lost 6 bases and J lost 3; bases outside the gene matches: 11. The germline V gene encodes CDR1 LNHDA and CDR2 SQIVND (reference sequence). The CDR3 consists of 15 residues. The CDR3 region is CASSSSQGQLYEQYF. The CDR3, as DNA: TGTGCCAGTAGCAGCTCACAGGGACAGCTCTACGAGCAGTACTTC. The complete variable domain, with remaining parts taken from reference TRBV19 and TRBJ2-7, reads DGGITQSPKYLFRKEGQNVTLSCEQNLNHDAMYWYRQDPGQGLRLIYYSQIVNDFQKGDIAEGYSVSREKKESFPLTVTSAQKNPTAFYLCASSSSQGQLYEQYFGPGTRLTVT.

The chain has TRBV2 and TRBJ1-5; 10 bases match TRBD1. This CDR3 has 14 amino acids. V trimming: 6 bases; J trimming: 6 bases; junction bases outside the gene matches: 5. CDR1 is SNHLY and CDR2 is FYNNEI in the germline V gene. CDR3 nucleotides: TGTGCCAGCAGACCGGGACAGGGGAGTCAGCCCCAGCATTTT. It codes for CASRPGQGSQPQHF.

CDR3 DNA sequence: TGTGCCAGCAGTTTATCTGTCTACTACGAGCAGTACTTC. Protein product: CASSLSVYYEQYF. The V gene is TRBV27, the J gene TRBJ2-7; D unclear. Germline lookup yields CDR1 MNHEY and CDR2 SMNVEV (reference sequence). The CDR3 contains 13 residues. Trimming cost V 0 bases and J 3 bases, with 6 bases left between them.